A selection of T cell receptor beta chains follows, all from one sample in a study of identical twins. TCRdb called the 5' RACE reads again in MiXCR, with one record for every CDR3 protein. Here the sample spans fewer than 550,000 distinct CDR3 sequences, roughly an eighth being singletons. These data were also reused for a study on yellow fever vaccine responses in identical twins.

The material sequenced was CD4+ T cells sorted from blood. The source is a woman aged 18-29 years in good health. The CDR3 runs from the conserved cysteine through the conserved F or W.

TRBJ1-2	TRBV20-1	CSARDLQGGYTF
TRBJ2-5	TRBV5-1	CASSSGAQGPLLGTQYF
TRBJ1-1	TRBV5-1	CASSLGQGTGTEAFF
TRBJ2-1	TRBV7-2	CASSLVSSGTNNEQFF
TRBJ2-2	TRBV11-2	CASRSLAGTRVTGELFF
TRBJ2-5	TRBV12-3/TRBV12-4	CASSSRTSSETQYF
TRBJ2-7	TRBV29-1	CSVEVGHNYEQYF
TRBJ2-5	TRBV28	CASRHQETQYF
TRBJ2-3	TRBV30	CAWSSLRGGYNTDTQYF
TRBJ2-7	TRBV12-3/TRBV12-4	CASRTAGAHEQYF
TRBJ2-1	TRBV12-3/TRBV12-4	CASSLAGREGEQFF
TRBJ2-3	TRBV24-1	CATSDLVTELTTTSGMKADTQYF
TRBJ2-3	TRBV6-5	CASSSTRLLRGRSTDTQYF
TRBJ2-7	TRBV4-3	CASSQDPFVGQTYEQYF
TRBJ2-7	TRBV6-5	CASSAGVEQYF
TRBJ2-5	TRBV3-1	CASSQTGQETQYF
TRBJ2-7	TRBV5-1	CASSHPDRDNEQYF
TRBJ2-7	TRBV6-1	CASSRGTGVTYEQYF
TRBJ2-5	TRBV20-1	CSAREGAGTQETQYF
TRBJ2-1	TRBV20-1	CSARRSGRTSGYNEQFF
TRBJ2-5	TRBV6-1	CASSSGLNQLSGETQYF
TRBJ2-1	TRBV4-1	CASSQEISLAGVGNEQFF
TRBJ2-3	TRBV12-3/TRBV12-4	CASSGTADTQYF
TRBJ2-1	TRBV20-1	CSARPWVHNEQFF
TRBJ1-6	TRBV12-3/TRBV12-4	CASRQGIKTLHF
TRBJ2-7	TRBV20-1	CSARGLAAVQYF
TRBJ2-1	TRBV20-1	CSAPTGPLSPWNEQFF
TRBJ1-1	TRBV25-1	CASSQRTGRTEAFF
TRBJ2-5	TRBV7-2	CASTPGWETQYF
TRBJ2-1	TRBV20-1	CSARESARNEQFF
TRBJ1-2	TRBV5-1	CASSSYRGDYGYTF
TRBJ2-3	TRBV20-1	CSARRGGLSRPDTQYF
TRBJ2-1	TRBV30	CAWSVLPYNEQFF
TRBJ2-1	TRBV20-1	CSARGGRGNEQFF
TRBJ2-1	TRBV5-6	CASTPLIGSFYNEQFF
TRBJ1-2	TRBV11-2	CASSLDRFGQHYGYTF
TRBJ2-1	TRBV27	CASSSGNRAWSSYNEQFF
TRBJ2-2	TRBV27	CASSRRVAGGNTGELFF
TRBJ2-4	TRBV19	CASSIKGAKNIQYF
TRBJ2-1	TRBV3-1	CASSQWGPGPTGDEQFF
TRBJ2-4	TRBV20-1	CSAGQGRLIQYF
TRBJ2-3	TRBV19	CASSGTPGPVTDTQYF
TRBJ1-2	TRBV7-2	CASSLAGGKTSNYGYTF
TRBJ2-1	TRBV5-6	CASSLDMTQGQFF
TRBJ1-1	TRBV20-1	CSARSGQGATEAFF
TRBJ2-7	TRBV27	CASSLGRASYEQYF
TRBJ2-3	TRBV7-8	CASSTRLAATDTQYF
TRBJ1-5	TRBV12-3/TRBV12-4	CASSFLLNQPQHF
TRBJ1-2	TRBV12-3/TRBV12-4	CASSPGDYGYTF
TRBJ1-6	TRBV10-3	CAISEGRGNSPLHF
TRBJ1-6	TRBV6-1	CASREAVSPLHF
TRBJ2-1	TRBV5-6	CASSLTQGTIYNEQFF